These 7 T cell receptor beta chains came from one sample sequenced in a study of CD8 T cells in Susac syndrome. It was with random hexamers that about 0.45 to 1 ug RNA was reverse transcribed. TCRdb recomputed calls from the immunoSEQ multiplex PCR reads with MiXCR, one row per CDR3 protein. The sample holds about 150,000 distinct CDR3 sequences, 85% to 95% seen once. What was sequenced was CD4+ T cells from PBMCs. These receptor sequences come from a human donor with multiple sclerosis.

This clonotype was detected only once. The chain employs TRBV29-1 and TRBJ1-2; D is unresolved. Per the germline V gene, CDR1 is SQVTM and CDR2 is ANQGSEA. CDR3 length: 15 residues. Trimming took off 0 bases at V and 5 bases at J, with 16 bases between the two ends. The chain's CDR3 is CSVEDRRAAVYGYTF. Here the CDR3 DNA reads TGCAGCGTTGAAGATCGTAGGGCGGCGGTGTATGGCTACACCTTC.

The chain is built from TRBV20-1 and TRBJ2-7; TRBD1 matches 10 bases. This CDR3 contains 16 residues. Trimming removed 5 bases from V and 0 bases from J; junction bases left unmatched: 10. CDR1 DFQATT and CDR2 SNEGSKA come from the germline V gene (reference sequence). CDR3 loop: CSAPGTGERSSYEQYF. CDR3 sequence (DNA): TGCAGTGCTCCTGGGACAGGGGAAAGGAGCTCCTACGAGCAGTACTTC.

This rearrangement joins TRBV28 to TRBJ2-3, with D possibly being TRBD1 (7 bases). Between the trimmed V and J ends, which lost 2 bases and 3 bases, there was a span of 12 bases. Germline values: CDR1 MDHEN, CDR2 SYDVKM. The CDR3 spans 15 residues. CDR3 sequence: CASSLATGRTDTQYF. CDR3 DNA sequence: TGTGCCAGCAGTTTAGCGACAGGGAGGACAGATACGCAGTATTTT.

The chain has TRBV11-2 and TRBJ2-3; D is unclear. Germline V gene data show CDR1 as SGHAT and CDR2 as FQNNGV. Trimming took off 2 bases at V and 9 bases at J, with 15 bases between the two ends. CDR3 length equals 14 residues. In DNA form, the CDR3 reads TGTGCCAGCAGCTTAACGTTAGCTCAGACGACGCAGTATTTT. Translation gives CASSLTLAQTTQYF.

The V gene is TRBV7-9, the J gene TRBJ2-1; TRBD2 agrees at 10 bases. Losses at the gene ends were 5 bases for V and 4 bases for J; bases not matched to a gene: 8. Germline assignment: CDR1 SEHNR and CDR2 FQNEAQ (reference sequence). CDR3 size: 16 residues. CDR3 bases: TGTGCCAGCAGCCCAGACAGCGGGAGGGCGTACAATGAGCAGTTCTTC. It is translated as CASSPDSGRAYNEQFF. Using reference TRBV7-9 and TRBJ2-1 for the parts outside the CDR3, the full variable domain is DTGVSQNPRHKITKRGQNVTFRCDPISEHNRLYWYRQTLGQGPEFLTYFQNEAQLEKSRLLSDRFSAERPKGSFSTLEIQRTEQGDSAMYLCASSPDSGRAYNEQFFGPGTRLTVL.

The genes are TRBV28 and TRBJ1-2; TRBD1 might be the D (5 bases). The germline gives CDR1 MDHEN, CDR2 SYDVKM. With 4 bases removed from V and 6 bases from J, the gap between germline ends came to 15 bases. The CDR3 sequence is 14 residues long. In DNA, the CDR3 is TGTGCCAGCAGTTACGCCGGGACGGGAAATGGCTACACCTTC. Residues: CASSYAGTGNGYTF.

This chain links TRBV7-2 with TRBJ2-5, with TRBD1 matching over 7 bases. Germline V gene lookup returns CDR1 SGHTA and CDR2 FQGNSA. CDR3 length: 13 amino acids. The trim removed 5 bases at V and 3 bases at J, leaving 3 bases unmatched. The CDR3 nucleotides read TGTGCCAGCAGCCTCCAGGGGGAAGAGACCCAGTACTTC. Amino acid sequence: CASSLQGEETQYF.